What follows are 9 T cell receptor beta chains derived from one specimen sequenced in a study of OX40 agonist ivuxolimab in advanced cancers. The protocol was immunoSEQ multiplex PCR, while the TCRdb copy is restricted to in-frame clones and leaves out a portion. The sample gives some 97,000 clones, approximately 90% of which show up once; 0.31% is in the top ten. Material: CD4+ or CD8+ T cells sorted from blood, obtained in a trial of the OX40 agonist ivuxolimab. The receptors derive from an adult with an advanced solid tumor such as melanoma, head and neck, liver or kidney cancer.

The chain links TRBV5-1 to TRBJ2-7; 9 bases map to TRBD1. This CDR3 spans 14 amino acids. The junction had 10 bases not matched to a gene; V was cut back by 7 bases and J by 5 bases. Germline V gives CDR1 SGHRS, CDR2 YFSETQ. The CDR3 DNA follows: TGCGCCAGCGGACCCGGGACAGGGTTCAACGAGCAGTACTTC. Protein: CASGPGTGFNEQYF.

This CDR3 reads CASSPWDSPADTQYF. The CDR3 region has the DNA TGCGCCAGCAGCCCCTGGGACAGCCCGGCGGATACGCAGTATTTT. The chain uses TRBV4-1 and TRBJ2-3; 7 positions match TRBD1. After removal of 4 bases from V and 6 bases from J, the junction contained 10 bases not matched to a gene. Per germline, CDR1 MGHRA and CDR2 YSYEKL. The CDR3 is 15 residues long.

This clone was observed once. The rearrangement links TRBV18 to TRBJ2-1; D is tentatively TRBD1 or TRBD2 (5 bases each). CDR1 is KGHSH, CDR2 LQKENI, per germline. Trimming shortened V by 3 bases and J by 6 bases, and 12 bases separated the two germline ends. The CDR3 is made up of 14 amino acids. CDR3 region: CASSPLGDGNEQFF. CDR3 sequence (DNA): TGTGCCAGCTCACCGTTAGGGGACGGCAATGAGCAGTTCTTC. Full variable domain (remainder filled in from reference TRBV18 and TRBJ2-1): NAGVMQNPRHLVRRRGQEARLRCSPMKGHSHVYWYRQLPEEGLKFMVYLQKENIIDESGMPKERFSAEFPKEGPSILRIQQVVRGDSAAYFCASSPLGDGNEQFFGPGTRLTVL.

The J gene is TRBJ2-5, the V gene TRBV7-9; D possibly matches TRBD1 or TRBD2 (5 bases each). Germline values: CDR1 SEHNR, CDR2 FQNEAQ (reference sequence). Trimming stripped 7 bases from V and 2 bases from J, with 11 bases between. The CDR3 totals 13 residues. CDR3 amino acids: CASNTGPQETQYF. The CDR3 DNA sequence: TGTGCCAGCAACACGGGACCTCAAGAGACCCAGTACTTC.

There are a few counts of this clone. The chain has TRBV6-5 and TRBJ2-1, with 10 bases that match TRBD2. This CDR3 comprises 15 residues. J lost 5 bases, V lost 0 bases, and 1 base had no gene match. Germline V gene sequence: CDR1 MNHEY, CDR2 SVGAGI. CDR3 sequence: CASSYSSGRNNEQFF. The DNA for the CDR3 is TGTGCCAGCAGTTACTCTAGCGGGAGGAACAATGAGCAGTTCTTC.

This clone has a handful of counts. The V call is TRBV9, the J call TRBJ2-7, with TRBD1 matching over 12 bases. Germline V gene lookup returns CDR1 SGDLS and CDR2 YYNGEE. The ends lost 3 bases at V and 5 bases at J; junction bases unmatched: 3. The CDR3 contains 14 residues. CDR3 DNA sequence: TGTGCCAGCAGCGGAGGGACAGGGGGCGACGAGCAGTACTTC. The encoded protein is CASSGGTGGDEQYF.

This clone showed up just once. V gene TRBV7-2 combines with J gene TRBJ1-3, with a weak D call TRBD1 (5 bases). The CDR3 is 14 residues long. Deletions cut 2 bases from V and 4 bases from J, with 9 bases between. CDR1 is SGHTA, CDR2 FQGNSA, per germline. The DNA for the CDR3 is TGTGCCAGCAGCTTAAACAGGCCCGGAAACACCATATATTTT. It specifies CASSLNRPGNTIYF.

The chain employs TRBV28 and TRBJ2-7; perhaps TRBD2 as D (6 bases). CDR1 is MDHEN and CDR2 is SYDVKM in the germline V gene. The length of the CDR3 is 13 residues. V lost 3 bases and J lost 6, with 12 bases in between. CDR3 sequence reads: CASSFGAEGEQYF. For the CDR3, the DNA is TGTGCCAGCAGTTTTGGGGCGGAGGGCGAGCAGTACTTC.

V is TRBV6-5 and J is TRBJ2-1; TRBD1 matches 8 bases. The CDR3 consists of 15 residues. V trimming: 4 bases; J trimming: 7 bases; junction bases outside the gene matches: 9. Germline V gene data show CDR1 as MNHEY and CDR2 as SVGAGI. The CDR3 DNA follows: TGTGCCAGCAGTTCACCCGGACAGGGAAGGAATGAGCAGTTCTTC. It codes for CASSSPGQGRNEQFF.